A selection of T cell receptor beta chains follows, all from one sample in a study of T cells expressing NK-cell markers. TCRdb re-called the 5' RACE reads and shows each CDR3 protein once, DNA omitted. The listing contains about 540,000 distinct CDR3 sequences. The sequencing sample was made of blood T cells: a sorted CD56 or NKG2C T cell subset, CD4+ or CD8+ T cells, or bulk PBMC T cells (not recorded which). These receptors came from a man between 18 and 35 years old in good health. Both conserved end residues are part of each CDR3. The order of the fields is J gene, V gene, CDR3 protein.

j_gene: TRBJ2-1
v_gene: TRBV6-5
CDR3aa: CASSYAGRGGTSGSNEQFF

j_gene: TRBJ2-3
v_gene: TRBV11-2
CDR3aa: CASSLRSNTQYF

j_gene: TRBJ2-5
v_gene: TRBV5-1
CDR3aa: CASSFATGLEETQYF

j_gene: TRBJ2-1
v_gene: TRBV4-1
CDR3aa: CASSQVGKAPNEQFF

j_gene: TRBJ2-2
v_gene: TRBV20-1
CDR3aa: CSARTTRNTGELFF

j_gene: TRBJ2-1
v_gene: TRBV5-6
CDR3aa: CASSLAVRTTIDNEQFF

j_gene: TRBJ2-7
v_gene: TRBV7-2
CDR3aa: CASSREKRSYEQYF

j_gene: TRBJ2-3
v_gene: TRBV20-1
CDR3aa: CSARDSQRGTWLTDTQYF

j_gene: TRBJ1-1
v_gene: TRBV7-8
CDR3aa: CASSLDREWGGVVKAFF

j_gene: TRBJ2-5
v_gene: TRBV11-2
CDR3aa: CASSLVHSQLQETQYF

j_gene: TRBJ2-1
v_gene: TRBV30
CDR3aa: CAWSVGRGHEQFF

j_gene: TRBJ2-3
v_gene: TRBV29-1
CDR3aa: CSVERVLSYTQYF

j_gene: TRBJ2-1
v_gene: TRBV5-1
CDR3aa: CASSPNLSPRYNEQFF

j_gene: TRBJ2-3
v_gene: TRBV29-1
CDR3aa: CSVRPRDTQYF

j_gene: TRBJ2-1
v_gene: TRBV12-3/TRBV12-4
CDR3aa: CASRGSGRANEQFF

j_gene: TRBJ1-1
v_gene: TRBV29-1
CDR3aa: CTYTTGFGNTEAFF